Listed here are 17 T cell receptor beta chains from one sample, sequenced in a study of blood T cell repertoires in COVID-19. Here immunoSEQ multiplex PCR was the method, and the copy in TCRdb shows in-frame clones only, minus some. The sample has 150,000 to 200,000 clones; around four fifths are singletons. Sequenced sample: peripheral blood. The receptors come from a man aged 55 to 69 with COVID-19, enrolled during active disease.

The chain uses TRBV5-1 and TRBJ1-2, with 8 bases lining up with TRBD1. The length of the CDR3 is 16 residues. CDR1 and CDR2 from the germline V gene are SGHRS and YFSETQ. The trim removed 5 bases at V and 5 bases at J, leaving 14 bases unmatched. The DNA of the CDR3 is TGCGCCAGCAGTTCCACAACGGCGGACAGGGCGTATGGCTACACCTTC. It encodes CASSSTTADRAYGYTF.

The chain is built from TRBV18 and TRBJ2-5; D is perhaps TRBD1 (5 bases). This CDR3 contains 15 residues. The germline CDR1 and CDR2 sequences are KGHSH and LQKENI. V was trimmed by 0 bases and J by 3 bases, leaving 11 bases between them. In DNA form, the CDR3 reads TGTGCCAGCTCACCACCCATACAGGCTAAAGAGACCCAGTACTTC. It is translated as CASSPPIQAKETQYF.

The chain couples TRBV5-4 to TRBJ2-5; D possibly corresponds to TRBD1 (6 bases). The CDR3 covers 15 residues. The germline V and J ends were trimmed by 2 bases and 5 bases, with 16 bases remaining between them. CDR1 and CDR2 from the germline V gene are SGHNT and YYREEE (reference sequence). This CDR3 reads CASSLPGTLRETQYF. The CDR3 region has the DNA TGTGCCAGCAGCTTACCCGGGACACTTCGGGAGACCCAGTACTTC.

The V and J genes are TRBV21-1 and TRBJ2-7; TRBD1 is the table's D call and was not checked against the DNA. TRBV21-1 counts as a pseudogene. The CDR3 loop spans 16 amino acids. Written as DNA, the CDR3 is TGTGCCAGCAGCACAAAGATTATGGAACAGGACTACGAGCAGTACTTC. Its protein is CASSTKIMEQDYEQYF.

The chain uses TRBV30 and TRBJ1-2; D possibly corresponds to TRBD1 (5 bases). Germline CDR1 and CDR2: GTSNPN and SVGIG (reference sequence). V dropped 6 bases and J dropped 4 bases, with 15 bases sitting between them. CDR3 length equals 13 residues. The CDR3 is CACPRGTGYGYTF. The CDR3 DNA reads TGTGCCTGCCCCCGGGGGACTGGCTATGGCTACACCTTC.

The chain is built from TRBV4-1 and TRBJ1-1; D is ambiguous. The ends were cut back, 2 bases at V and 6 bases at J, with 7 bases in the middle. The CDR3 sequence is 12 residues long. Germline loops: CDR1 MGHRA, CDR2 YSYEKL. As DNA, the CDR3 is TGCGCCAGCAGCCAATTAAACTCTGAAGCTTTCTTT. This translates into CASSQLNSEAFF.

The chain couples TRBV19 to TRBJ1-2; 8 positions match TRBD1. The CDR3 spans 16 residues. With 4 bases clipped from V and 1 base from J, the junction kept 8 bases outside the gene matches. Germline V gene data show CDR1 as LNHDA and CDR2 as SQIVND (reference sequence). CDR3 nucleotides: TGTGCCAGTAGTAAGGCAGGGGGCGAGGGTAACTATGGCTACACCTTC. It yields the protein CASSKAGGEGNYGYTF.

The V call is TRBV20-1, the J call TRBJ2-7; tentative D call: TRBD2 (6 bases). Germline CDR1 reads DFQATT; CDR2 reads SNEGSKA (reference sequence). Deletions cut 8 bases from V and 7 bases from J, with 15 bases between. This CDR3 is built from 11 residues. CDR3 DNA: TGCAGTTTTGGGACCGCGGGAGAGCAGTACTTC. Its protein is CSFGTAGEQYF.

The chain links TRBV7-4 to TRBJ1-2; 7 bases align to TRBD1. Per the germline V gene, CDR1 is SGHVT and CDR2 is SQSDAQ. After removal of 6 bases from V and 2 bases from J, the junction contained 6 bases not matched to a gene. The CDR3 length is 14 residues. The CDR3 protein is CASSGQDSNYGYTF. The CDR3 region has the DNA TGTGCCAGCAGTGGACAGGACTCAAACTATGGCTACACCTTC. Combining the CDR3 with reference TRBV7-4 and TRBJ1-2 gives the whole variable domain GAGVSQSPRYKVAKRGRDVALRCDSISGHVTLYWYRQTLGQGSEVLTYSQSDAQRDKSGRPSGRFSAERPERSVSTLKIQRTEQGDSAVYLCASSGQDSNYGYTFGSGTRLTVV.

J is TRBJ1-1 and V is TRBV20-1; 8 positions agree with TRBD1. The junction had 9 bases not matched to a gene; V was cut back by 3 bases and J by 0 bases. Germline CDR1 reads DFQATT; CDR2 reads SNEGSKA (reference sequence). This CDR3 is 16 amino acids long. For the CDR3, the DNA is TGCAGTGCTAGTCAGGGGGCTAGAGGGATGAACACTGAAGCTTTCTTT. Protein product: CSASQGARGMNTEAFF.

The chain employs TRBV3-1 (or the pseudogene TRBV3-2) and TRBJ1-1; 9 bases match TRBD1. The germline CDR1 and CDR2 sequences are LGHDT and YNNKEL (reference sequence). V lost 0 bases and J lost 8; bases outside the gene matches: 13. The CDR3 is 17 amino acids. The CDR3 protein is CASSQEIQGAGVVEAFF. As DNA, the CDR3 is TGTGCCAGCAGCCAAGAAATACAGGGGGCCGGAGTAGTAGAAGCTTTCTTT.

This chain's CDR3 is CAISPGQGEAFF. CDR3 nucleotides: TGTGCCATCAGTCCCGGACAGGGTGAAGCTTTCTTT. The V and J genes are TRBV10-3 and TRBJ1-1, with TRBD1 matching over 8 bases. The trim removed 5 bases at V and 7 bases at J, leaving 3 bases unmatched. CDR3 length: 12 residues. Germline V gives CDR1 ENHRY, CDR2 SYGVKD.

The V call is TRBV7-8, the J call TRBJ2-6; D gene ambiguous. Trimming shortened V by 3 bases and J by 0 bases, and 6 bases separated the two germline ends. The CDR3 is 15 amino acids. Looked up from germline, CDR1 is SGHVS and CDR2 is FQNEAQ. CDR3 sequence (DNA): TGTGCCAGCAGCTTCTCCGGCTCTGGGGCCAACGTCCTGACTTTC. As protein: CASSFSGSGANVLTF.

CDR3 amino acids: CASGYSQDTQYF. CDR3 bases: TGTGCTAGTGGTTATTCACAGGATACGCAGTATTTT. The chain combines TRBV12-5 with TRBJ2-3, with unresolved D. Between the trimmed V and J ends, which lost 4 bases and 6 bases, there was a span of 8 bases. Germline CDR1 LGHNT, CDR2 FRNRAP. This CDR3 contains 12 residues.

This chain uses TRBV25-1 with TRBJ1-1; 8 nucleotides align to TRBD1. From germline, CDR1 is MGHDK and CDR2 SYGVNS. V lost 1 base to trimming and J lost 1 base; unmatched junction nucleotides: 11. This CDR3 has 18 residues. The CDR3, as DNA: TGTGCCAGCAGTGAATCTCCCCAAGGGACAGGAGGGAACACTGAAGCTTTCTTT. Translated: CASSESPQGTGGNTEAFF.

V is TRBV10-3 and J is TRBJ2-7; 7 bases are a match to TRBD1. J lost 0 bases, V lost 7 bases, and 6 bases had no gene match. The germline V gene encodes CDR1 ENHRY and CDR2 SYGVKD. The CDR3 is 14 amino acids. The CDR3 coding sequence is TGTGCCATCAACCGGGACAGAAGCTCCTACGAGCAGTACTTC. Residues: CAINRDRSSYEQYF.

This clone was counted a single time. The chain joins TRBV18 to TRBJ1-5; unclear D gene. CDR1 is KGHSH, CDR2 LQKENI, per germline. Trimming left V 3 bases short and J 4 bases short, with 4 bases between. The CDR3 sequence is 12 residues long. As DNA, the CDR3 is TGTGCCAGCTCACCCCAGAATCAGCCCCAGCATTTT. Its translation is CASSPQNQPQHF.